This paragraph reports one T cell receptor beta chain. Its matching antigen is unknown. This specimen comes from a study of T-cell memory formation after mild COVID-19. Study background: TCR clusters largely stayed donor specific.

Study-level results: The finding that pre-infection memory included some responding clones suggested that cross-reactive memory joined. Contracting CD8+ clones were enriched in EMRA, CD4+ mainly in CM and EM.

In TCRdb, the 5' RACE reads were re-called with MiXCR into one record per CDR3 protein. The sample records some 130,000 distinct CDR3 sequences, approximately 25% being singletons. The source is an adult woman who had mild COVID-19 (a few samples of this study predate the infection). Cell type and time point are not known. Sequenced sample: PBMCs or a T cell subset sorted from them (not recorded which).

Written as DNA, the CDR3 is TGTGCCAGCAGCGCCTCTGACAGGGTCGACTATGGCTACACCTTC. Residues: CASSASDRVDYGYTF. V is TRBV9 and J is TRBJ1-2, with 7 bases fitting TRBD1. The J segment lost 3 bases and the V segment lost 3 bases, leaving 8 bases of the junction unmatched. The CDR3 is 15 residues long. From germline, CDR1 is SGDLS and CDR2 YYNGEE.